This T cell receptor beta chain was captured in a study of CD8+CD57+ T cells in acquired aplastic anemia. Study information: The average for DNA from sorted CD4+ and CD8+ cells was 3 to 3.5 ug. Reads per healthy sample averaged about 10 million (CD4+) and under 13 million (CD8+). Regarding the study as a whole: Between the patient and control groups, CD8+ Simpson's diversity did not differ significantly. Patients and controls were found to share some 30 CD8+ CDR3 sequences.

V was clipped by 9 bases and J by 11 bases; unmatched bases: 13. Germline V lookup: CDR1 LNHDA, CDR2 SQIVND (reference sequence). The CDR3 has 13 amino acids. Genomic DNA constituted the template upon which TCR beta VDJ and CDR3 profiling was performed. One entry per CDR3 protein, called by TCRdb with MiXCR from the reads. Here the sample spans about 42,000 distinct CDR3 sequences, approximately 71% being singletons. Details on this clonotype: No antigen is known for it.

Sequencing used sorted CD4+, CD8+, or CD8+CD57+ T cells (not recorded which) from PBMCs. The origin of this receptor is a human donor in good health, serving as a control. This sequence joins TRBV19 and TRBJ2-7; the match to TRBD1 covers 10 bases. CDR3: CASSRDRGEREYF. The CDR3 DNA reads as TGTGCCAGCAGCCGGGACAGGGGAGAAAGGGAGTACTTC. The whole variable domain, remainder taken from reference TRBV19 and TRBJ2-7, is DGGITQSPKYLFRKEGQNVTLSCEQNLNHDAMYWYRQDPGQGLRLIYYSQIVNDFQKGDIAEGYSVSREKKESFPLTVTSAQKNPTAFYLCASSRDRGEREYFGPGTRLTVT.